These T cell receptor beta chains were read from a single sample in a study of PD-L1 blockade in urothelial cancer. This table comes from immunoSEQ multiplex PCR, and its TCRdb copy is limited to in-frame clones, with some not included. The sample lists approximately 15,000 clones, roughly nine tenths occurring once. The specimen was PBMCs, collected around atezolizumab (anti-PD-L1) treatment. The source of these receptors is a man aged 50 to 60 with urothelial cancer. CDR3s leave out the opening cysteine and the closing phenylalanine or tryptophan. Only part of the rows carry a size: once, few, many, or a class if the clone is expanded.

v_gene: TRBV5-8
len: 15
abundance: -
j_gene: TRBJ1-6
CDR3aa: ASSLVPFSSYNSPLH

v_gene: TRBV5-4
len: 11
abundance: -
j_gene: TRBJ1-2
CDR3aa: ATLRGGNYGYT

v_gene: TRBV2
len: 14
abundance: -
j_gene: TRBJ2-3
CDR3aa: ASSDLAAVSTDTQY

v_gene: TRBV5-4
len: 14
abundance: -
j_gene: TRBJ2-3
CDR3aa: ASRIAGALPGDTQY

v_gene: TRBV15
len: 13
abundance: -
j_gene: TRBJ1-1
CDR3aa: ATDLGKGVGTEAF

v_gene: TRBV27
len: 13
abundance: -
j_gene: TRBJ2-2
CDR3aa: ASRPDRTGIGELF

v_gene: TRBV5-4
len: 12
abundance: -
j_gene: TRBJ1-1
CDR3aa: ASRRFGNPTEAF

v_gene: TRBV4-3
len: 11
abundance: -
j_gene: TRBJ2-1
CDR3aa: ASSHTSSREQF

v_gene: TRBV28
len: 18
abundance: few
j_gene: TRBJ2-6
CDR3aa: ASSLLRLAGRFPGANVLT

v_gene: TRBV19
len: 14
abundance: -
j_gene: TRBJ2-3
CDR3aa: ASSILGGLSTDTQY

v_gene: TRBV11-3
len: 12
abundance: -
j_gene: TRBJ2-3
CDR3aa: ASSPGASTDTQY

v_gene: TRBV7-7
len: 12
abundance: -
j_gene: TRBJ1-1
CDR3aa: ASSLSRGYTEAF

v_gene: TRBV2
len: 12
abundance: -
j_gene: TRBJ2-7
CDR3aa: ASSTGTGDYEQY

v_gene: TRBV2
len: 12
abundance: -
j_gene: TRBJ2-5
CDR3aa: ASNKGGGGGTQY

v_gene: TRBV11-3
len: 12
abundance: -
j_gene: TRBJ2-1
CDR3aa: ASSPGGTVNEQF

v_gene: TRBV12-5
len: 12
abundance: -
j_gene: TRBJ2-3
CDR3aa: ASRGQGATDTQY

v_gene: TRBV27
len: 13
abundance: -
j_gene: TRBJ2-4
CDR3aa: ASSPITEAKNIQY

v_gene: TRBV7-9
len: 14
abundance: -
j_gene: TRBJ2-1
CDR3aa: ASSHRTSGGWNEQF

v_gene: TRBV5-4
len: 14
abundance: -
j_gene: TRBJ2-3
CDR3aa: ASAPPGQGSTDTQY

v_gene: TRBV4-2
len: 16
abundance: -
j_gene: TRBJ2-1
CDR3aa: ASSQGTSGGAPSHEQF

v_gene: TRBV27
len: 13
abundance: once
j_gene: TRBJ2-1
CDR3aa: ASSLRGRAGNEQF

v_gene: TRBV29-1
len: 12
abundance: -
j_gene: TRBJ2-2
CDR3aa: SVGGPRDTGELF

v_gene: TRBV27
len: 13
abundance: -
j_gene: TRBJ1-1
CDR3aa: ASIMLQGRNTEAF

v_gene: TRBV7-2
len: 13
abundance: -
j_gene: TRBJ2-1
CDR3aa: ASSLGGQGSNEQF

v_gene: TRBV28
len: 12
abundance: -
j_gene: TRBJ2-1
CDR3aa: ASSGLAGAYEQF

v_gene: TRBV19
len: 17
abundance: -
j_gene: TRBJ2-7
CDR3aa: ASSIMVGGTSGKLYEQY

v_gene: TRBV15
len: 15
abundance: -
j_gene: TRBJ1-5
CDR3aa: ATSSSWGGGSNQPQH

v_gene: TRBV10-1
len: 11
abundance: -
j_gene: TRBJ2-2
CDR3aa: ASSPRGAGELF

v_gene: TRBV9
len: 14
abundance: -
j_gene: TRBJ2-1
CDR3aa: ASSTSGSHIADEQF

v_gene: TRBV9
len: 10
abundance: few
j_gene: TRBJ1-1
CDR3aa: ASSPGGVEAF

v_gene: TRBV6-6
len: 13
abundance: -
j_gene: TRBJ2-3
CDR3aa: ASSYSFRPEDTQY

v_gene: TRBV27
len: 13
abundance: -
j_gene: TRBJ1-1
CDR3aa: ASSTVSGPGLEAF

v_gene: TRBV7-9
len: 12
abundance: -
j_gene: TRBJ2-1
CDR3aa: ASKASGTYNEQF

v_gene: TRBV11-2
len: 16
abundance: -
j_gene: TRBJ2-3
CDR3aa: ASSLDPPGQGATDTQY

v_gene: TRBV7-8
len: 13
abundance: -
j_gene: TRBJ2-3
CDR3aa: ASSFAGSSTDTQY

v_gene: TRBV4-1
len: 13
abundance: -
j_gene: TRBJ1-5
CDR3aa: ASSQDDFSGQPQH

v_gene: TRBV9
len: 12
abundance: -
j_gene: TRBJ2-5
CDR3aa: ASSVAATQETQY

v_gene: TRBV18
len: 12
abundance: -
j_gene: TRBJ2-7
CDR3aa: ASSSGTGNHEQY

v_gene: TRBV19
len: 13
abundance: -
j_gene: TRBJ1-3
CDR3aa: ASTVTGAAGNTIY

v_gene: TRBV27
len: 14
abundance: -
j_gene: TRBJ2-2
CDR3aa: ASSPWASHNTGELF

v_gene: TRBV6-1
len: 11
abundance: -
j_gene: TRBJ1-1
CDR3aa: ASTRTGGTEAF

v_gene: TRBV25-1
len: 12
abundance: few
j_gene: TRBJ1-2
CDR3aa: ASSDGQVRYGYT

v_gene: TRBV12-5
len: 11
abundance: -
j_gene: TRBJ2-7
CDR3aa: ASGLGGNYEQY

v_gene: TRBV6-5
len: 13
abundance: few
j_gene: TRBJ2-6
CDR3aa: ASTQGGGGANVLT

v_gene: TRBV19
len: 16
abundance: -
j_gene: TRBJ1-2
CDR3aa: ASSILGQFLARARGYT